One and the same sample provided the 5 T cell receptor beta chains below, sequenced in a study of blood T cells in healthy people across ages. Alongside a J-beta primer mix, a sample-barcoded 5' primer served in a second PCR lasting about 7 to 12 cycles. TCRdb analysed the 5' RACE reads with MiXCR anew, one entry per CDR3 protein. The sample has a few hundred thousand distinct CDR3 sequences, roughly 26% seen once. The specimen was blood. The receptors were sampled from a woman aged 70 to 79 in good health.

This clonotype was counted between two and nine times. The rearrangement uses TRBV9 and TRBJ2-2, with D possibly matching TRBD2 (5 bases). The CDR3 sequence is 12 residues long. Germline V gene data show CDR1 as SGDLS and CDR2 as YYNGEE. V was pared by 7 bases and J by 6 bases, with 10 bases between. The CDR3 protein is CASSLASGELFF. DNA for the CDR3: TGTGCCAGCTCTTTAGCGTCCGGGGAGCTGTTTTTT. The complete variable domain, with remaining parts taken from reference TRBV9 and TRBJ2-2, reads DSGVTQTPKHLITATGQRVTLRCSPRSGDLSVYWYQQSLDQGLQFLIQYYNGEERAKGNILERFSAQQFPDLHSELNLSSLELGDSALYFCASSLASGELFFGEGSRLTVL.

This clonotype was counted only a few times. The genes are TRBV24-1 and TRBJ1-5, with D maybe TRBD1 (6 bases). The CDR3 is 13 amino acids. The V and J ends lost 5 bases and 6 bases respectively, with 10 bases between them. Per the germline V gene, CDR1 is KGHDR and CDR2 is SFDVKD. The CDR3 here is CATSAGGPQPQHF. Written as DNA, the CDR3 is TGTGCCACCAGTGCGGGGGGCCCTCAGCCCCAGCATTTT.

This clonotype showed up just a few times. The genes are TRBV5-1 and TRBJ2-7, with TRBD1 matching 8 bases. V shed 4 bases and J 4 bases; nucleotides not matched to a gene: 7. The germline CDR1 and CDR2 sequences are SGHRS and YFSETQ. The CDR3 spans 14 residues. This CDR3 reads CASSRTGQEYEQYF. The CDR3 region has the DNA TGCGCCAGCAGCAGAACGGGACAGGAGTACGAGCAGTACTTC.

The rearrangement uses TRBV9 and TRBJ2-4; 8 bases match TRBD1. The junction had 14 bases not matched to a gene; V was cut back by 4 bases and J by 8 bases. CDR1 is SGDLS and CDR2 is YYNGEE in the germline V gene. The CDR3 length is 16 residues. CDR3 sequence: CASSPAAGGWGDIQYF. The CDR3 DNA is TGTGCCAGCAGCCCAGCGGCAGGGGGCTGGGGGGACATTCAGTACTTC.

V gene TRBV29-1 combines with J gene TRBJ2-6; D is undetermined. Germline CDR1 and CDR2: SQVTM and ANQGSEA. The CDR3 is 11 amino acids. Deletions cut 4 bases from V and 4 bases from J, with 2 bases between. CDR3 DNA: TGCAGCGTTGGAGGGGCCAACGTCCTGACTTTC. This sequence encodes CSVGGANVLTF.